The entry that follows covers one T cell receptor (beta chain) sequence. All donors were healthy HIV-negative adults lacking recent acute infections or vaccinations. The CDR3 has 14 amino acids. Trimming pared 0 bases from V and 4 bases from J, leaving 7 bases between. Germline V lookup: CDR1 SGHNT, CDR2 YENEEA. This sample is part of a study of shared clonotypes between healthy human individuals. Study at large: Sampling drew on donors who were a couple of women and a few men aged 18 to 49.

TCRdb's copy holds only in-frame clones and misses some; the assay was immunoSEQ multiplex PCR. This sample yields about 480,000 clones, of which 79% are seen a single time; approximately 12% belongs to the top ten. V gene TRBV11-3 combines with J gene TRBJ2-1; D is unclear. The clonotype originates from a woman in her thirties or forties in good health. Some clones in this sample may be carry-over from other donors' samples. The material sequenced was PBMCs. The CDR3 region has the DNA TGTGCCAGCAGCTTAGATGCCAGGTACAATGAGCAGTTCTTC. This codes for CASSLDARYNEQFF. Combining the CDR3 with reference TRBV11-3 and TRBJ2-1 gives the whole variable domain EAGVVQSPRYKIIEKKQPVAFWCNPISGHNTLYWYLQNLGQGPELLIRYENEEAVDDSQLPKDRFSAERLKGVDSTLKIQPAELGDSAVYLCASSLDARYNEQFFGPGTRLTVL.